These 29 T cell receptor beta chains originate from one sample sequenced in a study of blood T cell repertoires in COVID-19. Sequenced by immunoSEQ multiplex PCR; TCRdb stores in-frame clones only, minus some. This table has 90,000 to 130,000 clones, 75% to 80% appearing once. The specimen was peripheral blood. The source is an elderly woman with active or convalescent COVID-19.

This chain connects TRBV5-4 to TRBJ2-1, with 7 bases aligning to TRBD2. Looked up from germline, CDR1 is SGHNT and CDR2 is YYREEE (reference sequence). Trimming cost V 5 bases and J 4 bases; bases outside gene matches: 6. The CDR3 consists of 14 residues. The CDR3: CASSPGGVYNEQFF. Written as DNA, the CDR3 is TGTGCCAGCAGTCCTGGGGGGGTGTACAATGAGCAGTTCTTC.

The chain couples TRBV5-6 to TRBJ2-7; D might be TRBD2 (5 bases). V gave up 3 bases and J gave up 3 bases, with 13 bases separating them. In germline, CDR1 is SGHDT, CDR2 YYEEEE. This CDR3 is built from 14 residues. In DNA, the CDR3 is TGTGCCAGCAGCTCTGGACCGGGATTCTACGAGCAGTACTTC. It yields the protein CASSSGPGFYEQYF.

The chain carries TRBV29-1 and TRBJ2-1, with TRBD2 identical over 10 bases. Trimming removed 4 bases from V and 3 bases from J; junction bases left unmatched: 9. CDR1 is SQVTM, CDR2 ANQGSEA, per germline. This CDR3 has 16 residues. The CDR3 coding sequence is TGCAGCGTTGGCGCTAGCGGGAGCAGTATCTACAATGAGCAGTTCTTC. It encodes CSVGASGSSIYNEQFF.

This rearrangement joins TRBV5-1 to TRBJ1-5; 10 positions agree with TRBD1. V lost 2 bases, J lost 9 bases, and 8 bases stayed unmatched. Germline CDR1 reads SGHRS; CDR2 reads YFSETQ. The CDR3 is made up of 15 amino acids. The CDR3 loop reads CASSLGTGDHLPQHF. As DNA, the CDR3 is TGCGCCAGCAGCTTAGGGACAGGGGACCATTTGCCCCAGCATTTT.

Only a few counts were recorded for this clone. The V gene is TRBV10-3, the J gene TRBJ1-1; no clear D. Germline CDR1 ENHRY, CDR2 SYGVKD. Trimming took 5 bases from V and 1 from J, leaving 17 bases between them. This CDR3 spans 16 amino acids. The CDR3 protein is CAISMGQVIGNTEAFF. In nucleotides, the CDR3 is TGTGCCATCAGTATGGGCCAGGTTATAGGGAACACTGAAGCTTTCTTT.

J is TRBJ1-4 and V is TRBV27; a possible D gene is TRBD1 (6 bases). Germline V gene lookup returns CDR1 MNHEY and CDR2 SMNVEV (reference sequence). V shed 3 bases and J shed 6 bases, with 23 bases lying between them. The CDR3 has 18 amino acids. The DNA for the CDR3 is TGTGCCAGCAGTTTCTCCTCACGTACGGGTACAGGGTATGAAAAACTGTTTTTT. This translates into CASSFSSRTGTGYEKLFF.

This clone came up a few times. The genes are TRBV15 and TRBJ2-1, with a weak D call TRBD2 (7 bases). Trimming pared 1 base from V and 9 bases from J, leaving 19 bases between. The CDR3 contains 16 residues. Germline-derived CDR1 and CDR2 are LNHNV and YYDKDF (reference sequence). The CDR3 sequence: CATSRGPGTKGGEQFF. The CDR3 nucleotides read TGTGCCACCAGCAGAGGGCCCGGGACTAAAGGGGGTGAGCAGTTCTTC.

The chain links TRBV6-4 to TRBJ1-6; D not certain. Germline CDR1 MRHNA, CDR2 SNTAGT. This CDR3 contains 17 residues. Between the trimmed V and J ends, which lost 1 base and 11 bases, there was a span of 21 bases. For the CDR3, the DNA is TGTGCCAGCAGTGACTACCTCTCTGCTGACCCAGACACACCCCTCCACTTT. It yields the protein CASSDYLSADPDTPLHF.

The V and J genes are TRBV28 and TRBJ1-2, with D maybe TRBD1 (5 bases). Trimming took off 3 bases at V and 2 bases at J, with 7 bases between the two ends. The CDR3 sequence is 13 residues long. CDR1 MDHEN and CDR2 SYDVKM come from the germline V gene. The CDR3 DNA sequence: TGTGCCAGCAGTTTTGGGGGGAACTATGGCTACACCTTC. Protein sequence: CASSFGGNYGYTF.

The J gene is TRBJ1-2, the V gene TRBV28; no reliable D call. Between the trimmed V and J ends, which lost 1 base and 3 bases, there was a span of 27 bases. The length of the CDR3 is 20 residues. The V gene's germline CDR1 is MDHEN and CDR2 SYDVKM. CDR3 nucleotides: TGTGCCAGCAGTTTATCCCCAGTACACTATGGCTATAGACCCCACTATGGCTACACCTTC. The encoded protein is CASSLSPVHYGYRPHYGYTF.

The chain employs TRBV19 and TRBJ2-1; 9 bases fit TRBD2. The J segment lost 3 bases and the V segment lost 3 bases, leaving 6 bases of the junction unmatched. This CDR3 comprises 16 residues. Germline assignment: CDR1 LNHDA and CDR2 SQIVND (reference sequence). The CDR3 DNA is TGTGCCAGTAGTATCTGGGGCGGGAGGGACTACAATGAGCAGTTCTTC. Encoded protein: CASSIWGGRDYNEQFF.

This rearrangement joins TRBV28 to TRBJ2-1; 12 bases are shared with TRBD2. The CDR3 spans 20 residues. Germline-derived CDR1 and CDR2 are MDHEN and SYDVKM. The ends lost 3 bases at V and 0 bases at J; junction bases unmatched: 12. The CDR3 nucleotides are TGTGCCAGCAGTTTTCCTCCGTGGGGACTAGCGGGTAGCTCCTACAATGAGCAGTTCTTC. It codes for CASSFPPWGLAGSSYNEQFF. Drawing the rest from reference TRBV28 and TRBJ2-1, the complete variable domain is DVKVTQSSRYLVKRTGEKVFLECVQDMDHENMFWYRQDPGLGLRLIYFSYDVKMKEKGDIPEGYSVSREKKERFSLILESASTNQTSMYLCASSFPPWGLAGSSYNEQFFGPGTRLTVL.

V usage is TRBV20-1 and J usage is TRBJ2-1; 14 bases are a match to TRBD2. Germline CDR1 and CDR2: DFQATT and SNEGSKA (reference sequence). With V trimmed by 3 bases and J by 8 bases, 15 bases remained unmatched. The CDR3 is 18 residues long. The CDR3 region has the DNA TGCAGTGCTAGTCCCGGGACTAGCGGGAGTATAGGTCTGGATGAGCAGTTCTTC. Translation gives CSASPGTSGSIGLDEQFF.

In its sample, this clone was seen once. V usage is TRBV27 and J usage is TRBJ1-2; D possibly corresponds to TRBD1 (5 bases). The CDR3 consists of 14 residues. Germline V CDR1 and CDR2: MNHEY, SMNVEV (reference sequence). V was clipped by 0 bases and J by 8 bases, with 13 bases between them. The CDR3 region has the DNA TGTGCCAGCAGTTTATCTTTGGGGGGGTTGGGCTACACCTTC. It yields the protein CASSLSLGGLGYTF.

V gene TRBV7-2 combines with J gene TRBJ1-2; TRBD1 matches at 8 bases. The CDR3 has 15 amino acids. V lost 2 bases and J lost 1; bases outside the gene matches: 3. Germline CDR1 is SGHTA and CDR2 is FQGNSA. CDR3 nucleotides: TGTGCCAGCAGCTTAACCGGACAGGGTAACTATGGCTACACCTTC. It yields the protein CASSLTGQGNYGYTF.

The J gene is TRBJ2-7, the V gene TRBV5-1; no firm D call. Germline loops: CDR1 SGHRS, CDR2 YFSETQ. V shed 2 bases and J shed 0 bases, with 9 bases lying between them. The CDR3 is 14 amino acids. The CDR3 DNA reads TGCGCCAGCAGCTTTGGCAGAAGCTCCTACGAGCAGTACTTC. It is translated as CASSFGRSSYEQYF. The complete variable domain, with remaining parts taken from reference TRBV5-1 and TRBJ2-7, reads KAGVTQTPRYLIKTRGQQVTLSCSPISGHRSVSWYQQTPGQGLQFLFEYFSETQRNKGNFPGRFSGRQFSNSRSEMNVSTLELGDSALYLCASSFGRSSYEQYFGPGTRLTVT.

This clone was found a few times. The chain couples TRBV4-2 to TRBJ2-3, with 8 bases aligning to TRBD2. This CDR3 comprises 15 residues. The V and J ends lost 4 bases and 1 base, in that order; junction bases with no gene match: 4. Germline V gene data show CDR1 as LGHNA and CDR2 as YNFKEQ. DNA for the CDR3: TGTGCCAGCAGCCGCTCTAGCGGGCGCACAGATACGCAGTATTTT. Its protein product is CASSRSSGRTDTQYF.

This chain links TRBV19 with TRBJ2-7; D is unresolved. The V gene's germline CDR1 is LNHDA and CDR2 SQIVND (reference sequence). V was clipped by 3 bases and J by 3 bases, with 9 bases between them. CDR3 length equals 13 residues. CDR3 bases: TGTGCCAGTAGTATGGCTGGGCGCTACGAGCAGTACTTC. Its translation is CASSMAGRYEQYF.

This clone has only one observation. The gene calls are TRBV6-2 or TRBV6-3 and TRBJ2-1, with a possible D match to TRBD2 (5 bases). This CDR3 is 15 amino acids long. Germline CDR1 and CDR2: MNHEY and SVGEGT. Trimming removed 3 bases from V and 4 bases from J, with 13 bases in between. The CDR3 bases are TGTGCCAGCAGTTATATCGGACTTTCGTACAATGAGCAGTTCTTC. Encoded protein: CASSYIGLSYNEQFF.

The chain recombines TRBV9 with TRBJ2-5; a possible D gene is TRBD1 (5 bases). V lost 3 bases and J lost 4, with 16 bases in between. Germline values: CDR1 SGDLS, CDR2 YYNGEE. CDR3 length: 15 amino acids. CDR3 coding DNA: TGTGCCAGCAGCGCAGGGCCTAATCCTTTAGAGACCCAGTACTTC. This sequence encodes CASSAGPNPLETQYF.

The chain carries TRBV11-2 and TRBJ2-1, with D hard to call. The V gene lost 0 bases and the J gene lost 0 bases, with 6 bases spanning the gap. CDR3 length: 15 residues. Germline loops: CDR1 SGHAT, CDR2 FQNNGV. CDR3 sequence (DNA): TGTGCCAGCAGCTTAGAAAGTAGCTCCTACAATGAGCAGTTCTTC. It encodes CASSLESSSYNEQFF.

This chain links TRBV2 with TRBJ2-5; TRBD1 is a possible D gene (5 bases). Deletions cut 4 bases from V and 2 bases from J, with 11 bases between. CDR1 and CDR2 from the germline V gene are SNHLY and FYNNEI. This CDR3 spans 14 amino acids. CDR3 sequence: CASSVTEPQETQYF. For the CDR3, the DNA is TGTGCCAGCAGTGTGACAGAGCCTCAAGAGACCCAGTACTTC. The variable domain in full, completed from reference TRBV2 and TRBJ2-5, reads EPEVTQTPSHQVTQMGQEVILRCVPISNHLYFYWYRQILGQKVEFLVSFYNNEISEKSEIFDDQFSVERPDGSNFTLKIRSTKLEDSAMYFCASSVTEPQETQYFGPGTRLLVL.

The chain has TRBV30 and TRBJ2-1; 10 bases agree with TRBD2. This CDR3 comprises 15 residues. V lost 1 base and J lost 4; bases outside the gene matches: 4. The germline V gene encodes CDR1 GTSNPN and CDR2 SVGIG (reference sequence). Here the CDR3 DNA reads TGTGCCTGGAGTGGTCCTAGCGGGGGATACAATGAGCAGTTCTTC. Translating it yields CAWSGPSGGYNEQFF.

This clone showed up just a few times. The chain couples TRBV29-1 to TRBJ2-3, with 16 bases matching TRBD2. V shed 5 bases, J shed 4 bases, and the junction held 3 bases outside the gene matches. Germline loops: CDR1 SQVTM, CDR2 ANQGSEA. This CDR3 has 15 residues. CDR3 sequence (DNA): TGCAGCGTTCTGGGACTAGCGGGAGGGTCAGATACGCAGTATTTT. Its protein is CSVLGLAGGSDTQYF.

The chain joins TRBV5-5 to TRBJ1-2; D unresolved. The V gene's germline CDR1 is SGHKS and CDR2 YYEKEE (reference sequence). This CDR3 contains 13 residues. V gave up 0 bases and J gave up 8 bases, with 11 bases separating them. The CDR3 reads CASSLDRVYGYTF. CDR3 DNA sequence: TGTGCCAGCAGCTTGGACAGAGTATACGGCTACACCTTC.

The J gene is TRBJ2-5, the V gene TRBV5-1, with D hard to call. The CDR3 runs 13 residues. Germline V gives CDR1 SGHRS, CDR2 YFSETQ. Trimming pared 1 base from V and 2 bases from J, leaving 6 bases between. The CDR3 DNA reads as TGCGCCAGCAGCTTGACGGTTCAAGAGACCCAGTACTTC. This translates into CASSLTVQETQYF.

The chain employs TRBV5-4 and TRBJ2-5; 7 bases fit TRBD2. Germline V gene sequence: CDR1 SGHNT, CDR2 YYREEE (reference sequence). The length of the CDR3 is 15 residues. The trim removed 10 bases at V and 0 bases at J, leaving 12 bases unmatched. The CDR3 DNA sequence: TGTGCCTCCCGCGGAGGGCGGGGGAACCAAGAGACCCAGTACTTC. This encodes CASRGGRGNQETQYF.

The table lists this clone with a few counts. V and J are TRBV4-1 and TRBJ2-7; 7 bases fit TRBD1. Losses at the gene ends were 1 base for V and 4 bases for J; bases not matched to a gene: 7. This CDR3 comprises 15 residues. Germline V lookup: CDR1 MGHRA, CDR2 YSYEKL. The CDR3 is CASSQGQGSRYEQYF. The DNA for the CDR3 is TGCGCCAGCAGCCAAGGACAGGGATCTCGGTACGAGCAGTACTTC.

The chain carries TRBV6-1 and TRBJ2-2; weak D call: TRBD2 (6 bases). The germline V and J ends were trimmed by 10 bases and 5 bases, with 17 bases remaining between them. CDR1 and CDR2 (germline): MNHNS, SASEGT. The CDR3 consists of 14 residues. The chain's CDR3 is CATTPGGGTGELFF. CDR3 DNA: TGTGCCACCACCCCGGGCGGAGGGACCGGGGAGCTGTTTTTT.